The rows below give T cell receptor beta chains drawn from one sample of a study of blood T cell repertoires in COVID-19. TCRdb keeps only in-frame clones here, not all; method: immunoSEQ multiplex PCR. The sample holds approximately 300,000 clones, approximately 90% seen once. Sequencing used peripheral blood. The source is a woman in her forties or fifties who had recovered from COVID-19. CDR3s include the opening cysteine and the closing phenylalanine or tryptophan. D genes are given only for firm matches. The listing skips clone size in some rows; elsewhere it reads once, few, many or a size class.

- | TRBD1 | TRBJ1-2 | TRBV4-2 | CASSQTATGDMGLGYTF | TGTGCCAGCAGCCAAACGGCGACAGGGGATATGGGGTTAGGCTACACCTTC
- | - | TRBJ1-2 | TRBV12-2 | CASRLELTGEGYTF | TGTGCAAGTCGCTTAGAGCTGACAGGGGAGGGCTACACCTTC
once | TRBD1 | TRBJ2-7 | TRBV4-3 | CASSQGAGGSYEQYF | TGCGCCAGCAGCCAAGGGGCAGGGGGCTCCTACGAGCAGTACTTC
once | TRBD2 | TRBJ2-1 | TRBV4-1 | CASSQGTSGGDEQFF | TGCGCCAGCAGCCAGGGGACTAGCGGGGGTGATGAGCAGTTCTTC
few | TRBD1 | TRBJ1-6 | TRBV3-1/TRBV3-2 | CASSRPGGNSPLHF | TGTGCCAGCAGCCGACCAGGGGGGAATTCACCCCTCCACTTT
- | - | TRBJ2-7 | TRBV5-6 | CASSLVGVNEQYF | TGTGCCAGCAGCTTGGTAGGGGTTAACGAGCAGTACTTC
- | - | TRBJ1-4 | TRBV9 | CASSVGSNPQATNEKLFF | TGTGCCAGCAGCGTAGGGAGCAATCCACAAGCAACTAATGAAAAACTGTTTTTT
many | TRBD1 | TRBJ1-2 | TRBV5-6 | CASNVPGQGGYGYTF | TGTGCCAGCAACGTTCCGGGACAGGGGGGCTATGGCTACACCTTC
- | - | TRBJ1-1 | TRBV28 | CASSLNLGGGAFF | TGTGCCAGCAGTTTAAACCTGGGAGGGGGAGCTTTCTTT
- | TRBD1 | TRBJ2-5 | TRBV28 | CASATGAETQYF | TGTGCCAGTGCGACAGGGGCGGAGACCCAGTACTTC